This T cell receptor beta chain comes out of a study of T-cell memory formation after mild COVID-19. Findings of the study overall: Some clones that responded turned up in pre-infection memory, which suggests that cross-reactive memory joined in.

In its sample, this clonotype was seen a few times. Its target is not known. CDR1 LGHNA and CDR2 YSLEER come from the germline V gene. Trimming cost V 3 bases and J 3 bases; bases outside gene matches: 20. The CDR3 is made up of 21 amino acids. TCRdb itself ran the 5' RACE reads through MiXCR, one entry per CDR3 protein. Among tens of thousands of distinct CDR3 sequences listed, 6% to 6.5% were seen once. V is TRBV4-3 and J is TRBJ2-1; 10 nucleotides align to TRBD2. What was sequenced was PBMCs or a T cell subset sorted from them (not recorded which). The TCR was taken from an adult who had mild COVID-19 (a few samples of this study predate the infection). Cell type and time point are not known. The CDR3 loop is CASSQATTQERTSGIYNEQFF. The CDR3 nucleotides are TGCGCCAGCAGCCAGGCAACGACCCAGGAGAGGACTAGCGGAATCTACAATGAGCAGTTCTTC.